Presented here are 13 T cell receptor beta chains from one specimen sequenced in a study of CD8 T cells in ankylosing spondylitis. TCRdb ran MiXCR on the 5' RACE reads and lists one entry per CDR3 protein. Counted here are 150,000 or so distinct CDR3 sequences, around 32% occurring once; the ten biggest clones make up around 6%. The specimen sequenced was synovial fluid, either unsorted or a sorted T cell fraction (not recorded which). Source of these receptors: a male donor with ankylosing spondylitis.

V and J are TRBV24-1 and TRBJ2-3, with 8 bases lining up with TRBD2. Germline assignment: CDR1 KGHDR and CDR2 SFDVKD. Trimming cost V 6 bases and J 4 bases; bases outside gene matches: 8. There are 15 residues in the CDR3. CDR3 coding DNA: TGTGCCACCAGTTGGTCGGGGGGGCCTGCAGATACGCAGTATTTT. Translation gives CATSWSGGPADTQYF.

The chain has TRBV6-1 and TRBJ1-1; no firm D call. Trimming took off 1 base at V and 1 base at J, with 7 bases between the two ends. The V gene's germline CDR1 is MNHNS and CDR2 SASEGT. This CDR3 is built from 14 residues. The CDR3 DNA sequence: TGTGCCAGCAGTGAAGGGACGGGGAACACTGAAGCTTTCTTT. Its protein is CASSEGTGNTEAFF.

V usage is TRBV29-1 and J usage is TRBJ2-5; maybe TRBD1 (6 bases). Germline CDR1 SQVTM, CDR2 ANQGSEA. The V end was cut by 5 bases, the J end by 1 base, with 14 bases between. The CDR3 is 14 amino acids. CDR3 DNA: TGCAGCGTTCCCCTGACAGGTACCCAAGAGACCCAGTACTTC. Its protein is CSVPLTGTQETQYF. Using reference TRBV29-1 and TRBJ2-5 for the parts outside the CDR3, the full variable domain is SAVISQKPSRDICQRGTSLTIQCQVDSQVTMMFWYRQQPGQSLTLIATANQGSEATYESGFVIDKFPISRPNLTFSTLTVSNMSPEDSSIYLCSVPLTGTQETQYFGPGTRLLVL.

V usage is TRBV20-1 and J usage is TRBJ1-4, with D tentatively TRBD1 (5 bases). This CDR3 is built from 12 residues. Germline CDR1 reads DFQATT; CDR2 reads SNEGSKA (reference sequence). The V end was cut by 6 bases, the J end by 5 bases, with 10 bases between. The chain's CDR3 is CSAPGANEKLFF. The CDR3, as DNA: TGCAGTGCCCCCGGGGCGAATGAAAAACTGTTTTTT.

V is TRBV4-1 and J is TRBJ2-3; TRBD2 agrees at 15 bases. The CDR3 has 18 amino acids. V lost 5 bases to trimming and J lost 0 bases; unmatched junction nucleotides: 6. CDR1 is MGHRA and CDR2 is YSYEKL in the germline V gene. Here the CDR3 DNA reads TGCGCCAGCAGCACCCGGACTAGCGGGAGGGTGAGCACAGATACGCAGTATTTT. This codes for CASSTRTSGRVSTDTQYF.

This clonotype was seen only once. The chain links TRBV3-1 to TRBJ1-2, with D unresolved. V lost 8 bases, J lost 5 bases, and 12 bases lay in between. Germline V CDR1 and CDR2: LGHDT, YNNKEL (reference sequence). The CDR3 is 12 amino acids. CDR3 in amino acids: CASGNSDYGYTF. The DNA of the CDR3 is TGTGCCAGCGGAAACAGCGATTATGGCTACACCTTC.

This clonotype was seen more than once but under ten times. The J gene is TRBJ2-3, the V gene TRBV6-1; 9 bases align to TRBD1. V shed 7 bases and J 5 bases; nucleotides not matched to a gene: 7. Germline V gene data show CDR1 as MNHNS and CDR2 as SASEGT. The CDR3 extends over 14 amino acids. CDR3 loop: CASNRDRAEDTQYF. As DNA, the CDR3 is TGTGCCAGCAACCGGGACAGGGCGGAAGATACGCAGTATTTT.

This clonotype was observed a few times. The chain uses TRBV6-2 or TRBV6-3 and TRBJ2-1; weak D call: TRBD2 (6 bases). This CDR3 region has 12 residues. V gave up 1 base and J gave up 15 bases, with 13 bases separating them. Germline CDR1 MNHEY, CDR2 SVGEGT. The CDR3 bases are TGTGCCAGCAGTTACTATGCGGGACTTTGGTTCTTC. Its translation: CASSYYAGLWFF.

V is TRBV7-9 and J is TRBJ2-1, with unresolved D. Germline values: CDR1 SEHNR, CDR2 FQNEAQ (reference sequence). The V end was cut by 4 bases, the J end by 4 bases, with 11 bases between. This CDR3 region has 14 residues. The CDR3 loop reads CASSSYSGYNEQFF. In DNA form, the CDR3 reads TGTGCCAGCAGCTCGTACTCGGGTTACAATGAGCAGTTCTTC.

The CDR3 loop is CASSVVGGANNEQFF. DNA for the CDR3: TGTGCCAGCAGCGTAGTTGGGGGCGCTAACAATGAGCAGTTCTTC. This sequence joins TRBV9 and TRBJ2-1; perhaps TRBD1 as D (6 bases). V was cut by 0 bases and J by 5 bases, with 12 bases left in between. This CDR3 contains 15 residues. The germline V gene encodes CDR1 SGDLS and CDR2 YYNGEE.

Only a few counts were recorded for this clonotype. This chain connects TRBV12-3 or TRBV12-4 to TRBJ1-2; D is undetermined. The CDR3 runs to 13 residues. Trimming removed 2 bases from V and 5 bases from J, with 9 bases in between. The CDR3 coding sequence is TGTGCCAGCAGTTTATCGGGAGGATATGGCTACACCTTC. Protein: CASSLSGGYGYTF.

The table lists this clonotype with a few counts. The V gene is TRBV6-5, the J gene TRBJ1-3; no clear D. CDR3 size: 16 residues. V was shortened by 5 bases and J by 0 bases, with 14 bases between the two germline ends. Germline loops: CDR1 MNHEY, CDR2 SVGAGI. As DNA, the CDR3 is TGTGCCAGCAGTCACACCGACGGCACCTCTGGAAACACCATATATTTT. This gives the protein CASSHTDGTSGNTIYF.

V is TRBV24-1 and J is TRBJ2-1; TRBD2 aligns across 11 bases. Germline-derived CDR1 and CDR2 are KGHDR and SFDVKD. The V and J ends lost 4 bases and 5 bases, in that order; junction bases with no gene match: 6. The CDR3 length is 16 residues. The CDR3 region is CATSDPSGGRHNEQFF. CDR3 sequence (DNA): TGTGCCACCAGTGACCCTAGCGGGGGGAGGCACAATGAGCAGTTCTTC.